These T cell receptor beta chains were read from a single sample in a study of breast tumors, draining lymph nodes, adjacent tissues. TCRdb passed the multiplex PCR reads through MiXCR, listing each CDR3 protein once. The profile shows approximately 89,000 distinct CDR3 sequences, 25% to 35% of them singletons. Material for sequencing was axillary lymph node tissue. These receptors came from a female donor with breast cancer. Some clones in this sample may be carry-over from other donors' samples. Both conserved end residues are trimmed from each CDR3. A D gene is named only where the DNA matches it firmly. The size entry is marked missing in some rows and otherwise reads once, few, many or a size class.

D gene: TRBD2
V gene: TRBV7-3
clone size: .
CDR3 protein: ASSLDAGEGETQY

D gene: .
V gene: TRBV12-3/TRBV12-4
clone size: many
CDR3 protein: ASRAGNQPQH

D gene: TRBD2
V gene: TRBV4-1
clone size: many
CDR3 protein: ASSRTTSGVYNEQF

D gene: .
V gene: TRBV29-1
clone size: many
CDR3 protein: SVVYRTYEQY

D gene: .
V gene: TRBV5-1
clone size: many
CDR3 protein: ASSLSFGISSNYGYT

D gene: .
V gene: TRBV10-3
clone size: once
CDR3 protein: AISEMGGNTEAF

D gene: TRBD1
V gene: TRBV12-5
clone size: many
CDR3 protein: ASGLASGTGSYEQY

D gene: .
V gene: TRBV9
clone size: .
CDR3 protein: ASSVGQFNEQYFGPANNEKLF

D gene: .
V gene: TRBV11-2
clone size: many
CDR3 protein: ASSANYEQY

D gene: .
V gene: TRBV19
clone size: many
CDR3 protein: ASSPSLH

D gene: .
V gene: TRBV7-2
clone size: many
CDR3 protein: ASSFTGNYEQY

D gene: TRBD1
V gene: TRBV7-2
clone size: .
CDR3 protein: ASSSTGGAGYEQY

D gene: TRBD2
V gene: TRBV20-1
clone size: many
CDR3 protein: SAETSGGLSTDTQY

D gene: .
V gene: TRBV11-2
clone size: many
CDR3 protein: ASSLEVRQETQY

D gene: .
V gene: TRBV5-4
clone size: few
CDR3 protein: ASSRSRQSTEAF

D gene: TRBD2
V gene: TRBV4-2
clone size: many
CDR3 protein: ASSQTSGRAGELF

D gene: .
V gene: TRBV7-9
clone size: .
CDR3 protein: ASSRTRSYQETQH

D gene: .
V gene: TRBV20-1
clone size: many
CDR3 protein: SATTGTTRNTGELF

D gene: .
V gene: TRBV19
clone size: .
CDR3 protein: ASSKWAGRQETQY

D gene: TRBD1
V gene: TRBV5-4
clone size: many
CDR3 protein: ASSYLESGTGVGYT

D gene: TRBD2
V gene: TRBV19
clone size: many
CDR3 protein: ASRTSPNTGELF

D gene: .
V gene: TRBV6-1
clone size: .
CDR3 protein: ASRGPAGEKLF

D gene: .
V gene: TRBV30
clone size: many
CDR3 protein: AWSSYEQY

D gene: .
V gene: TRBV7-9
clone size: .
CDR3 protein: ASGLGPHYGYT

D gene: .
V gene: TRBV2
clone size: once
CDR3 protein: ASRGYNQPQH

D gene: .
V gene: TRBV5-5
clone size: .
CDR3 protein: ASSFGSNTEAF

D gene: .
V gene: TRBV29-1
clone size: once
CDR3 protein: SLEQDYNEQF

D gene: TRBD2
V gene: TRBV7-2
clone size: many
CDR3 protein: ASSGTRLAGGGTGELF

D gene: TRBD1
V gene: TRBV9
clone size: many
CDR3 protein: ASSAVGQGGETQY

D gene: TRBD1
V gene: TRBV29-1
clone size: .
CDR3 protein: SASTGRWETQY

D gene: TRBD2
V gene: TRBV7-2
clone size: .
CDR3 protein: ASSRGLAGEGTQY

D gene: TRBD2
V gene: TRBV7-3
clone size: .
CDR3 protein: ASSQTGTSQETQH

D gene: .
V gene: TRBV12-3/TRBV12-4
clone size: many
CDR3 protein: ASSLNGETQY

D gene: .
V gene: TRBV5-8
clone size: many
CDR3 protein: ASSPESNSPLH

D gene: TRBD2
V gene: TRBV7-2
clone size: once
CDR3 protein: ASRPGLAEINTGELF

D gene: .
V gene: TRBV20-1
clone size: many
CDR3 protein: SATTGQFNTEAF

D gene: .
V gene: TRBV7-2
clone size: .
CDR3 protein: ASSFYVGGGYAQPQH

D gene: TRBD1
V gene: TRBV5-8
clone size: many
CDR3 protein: ASSRGGQGAGEQY

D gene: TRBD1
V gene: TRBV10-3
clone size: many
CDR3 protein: AISESMGNRGYGYT

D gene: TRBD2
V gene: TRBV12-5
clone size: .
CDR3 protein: ASSAGTSLTDTQY

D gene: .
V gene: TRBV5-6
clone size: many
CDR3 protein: ASSLEGLTLTGELL

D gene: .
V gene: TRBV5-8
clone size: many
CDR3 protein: ASSFPGQGSYEQY

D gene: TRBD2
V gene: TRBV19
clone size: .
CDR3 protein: ASSMGSSGISYEQY

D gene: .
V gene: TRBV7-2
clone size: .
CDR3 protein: ASSLPPSGEQY

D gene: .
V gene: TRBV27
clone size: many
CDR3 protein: ASSLIYGLGYEQY

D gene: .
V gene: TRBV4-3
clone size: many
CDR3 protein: ASSQESRGNQLTGELF

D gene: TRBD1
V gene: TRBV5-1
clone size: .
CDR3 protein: ASSLDRGMQY

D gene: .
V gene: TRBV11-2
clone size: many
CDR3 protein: ASTGQRETQY

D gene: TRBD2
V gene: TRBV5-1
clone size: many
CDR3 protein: ASSRLAGANEQF

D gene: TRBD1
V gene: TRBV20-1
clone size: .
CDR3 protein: SVMSGRQGGAADGYT

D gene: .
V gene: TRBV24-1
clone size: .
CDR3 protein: ATSAPPGTPGYNEQF

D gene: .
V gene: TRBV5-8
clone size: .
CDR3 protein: ASSLAPAQQETQY